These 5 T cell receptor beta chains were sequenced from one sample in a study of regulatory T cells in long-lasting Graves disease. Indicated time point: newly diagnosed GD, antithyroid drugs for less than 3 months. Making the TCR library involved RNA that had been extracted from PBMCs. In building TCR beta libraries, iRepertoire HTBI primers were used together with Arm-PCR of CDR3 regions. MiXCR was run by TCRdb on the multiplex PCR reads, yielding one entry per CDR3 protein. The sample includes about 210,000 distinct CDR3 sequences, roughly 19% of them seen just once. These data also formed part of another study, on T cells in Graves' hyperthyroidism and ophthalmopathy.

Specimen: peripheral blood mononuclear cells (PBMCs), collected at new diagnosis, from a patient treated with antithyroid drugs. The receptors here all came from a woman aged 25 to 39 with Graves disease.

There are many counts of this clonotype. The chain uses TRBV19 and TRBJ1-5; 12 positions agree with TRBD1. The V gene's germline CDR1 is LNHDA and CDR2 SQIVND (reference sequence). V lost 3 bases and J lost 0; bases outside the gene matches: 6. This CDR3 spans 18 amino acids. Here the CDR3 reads CASSMGQGAGYSNQPQHF. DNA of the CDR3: TGTGCCAGTAGTATGGGACAGGGGGCCGGCTATAGCAATCAGCCCCAGCATTTT. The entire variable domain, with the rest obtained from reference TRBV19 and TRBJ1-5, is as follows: DGGITQSPKYLFRKEGQNVTLSCEQNLNHDAMYWYRQDPGQGLRLIYYSQIVNDFQKGDIAEGYSVSREKKESFPLTVTSAQKNPTAFYLCASSMGQGAGYSNQPQHFGDGTRLSIL.

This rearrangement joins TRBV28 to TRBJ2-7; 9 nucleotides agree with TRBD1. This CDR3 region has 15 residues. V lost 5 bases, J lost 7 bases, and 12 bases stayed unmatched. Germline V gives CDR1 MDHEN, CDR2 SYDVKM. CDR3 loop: CASSPPGTGSSEQYF. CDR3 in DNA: TGTGCCAGCAGTCCCCCAGGGACAGGGTCGTCGGAGCAGTACTTC.

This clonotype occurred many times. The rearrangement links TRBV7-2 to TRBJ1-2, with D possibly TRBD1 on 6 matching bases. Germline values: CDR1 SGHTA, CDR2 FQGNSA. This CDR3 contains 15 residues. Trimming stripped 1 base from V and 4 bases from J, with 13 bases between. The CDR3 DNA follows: TGTGCCAGCAGCTTAGGGGGGGGCGCAGGCTATGGCTACACCTTC. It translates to CASSLGGGAGYGYTF.

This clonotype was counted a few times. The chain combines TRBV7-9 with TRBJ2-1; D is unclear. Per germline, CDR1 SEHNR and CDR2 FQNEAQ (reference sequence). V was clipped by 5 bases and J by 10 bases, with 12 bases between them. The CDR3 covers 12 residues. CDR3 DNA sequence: TGTGCCAGCAGCCCTGGCCCGCGAGAGCAGTTCTTC. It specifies CASSPGPREQFF.

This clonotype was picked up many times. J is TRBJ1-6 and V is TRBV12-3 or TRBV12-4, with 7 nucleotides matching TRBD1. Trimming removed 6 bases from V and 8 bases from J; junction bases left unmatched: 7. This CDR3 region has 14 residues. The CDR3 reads CASSITGVDSPLHF. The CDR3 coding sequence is TGTGCCAGCAGCATAACAGGGGTGGATTCACCCCTCCACTTT.